This passage covers 22 T cell receptor beta chains from one sample sequenced in a study of T-cell reconstitution after alpha-beta-depleted transplantation in children. Unique molecular identifiers were incorporated into the prepared TCRbeta library. Each CDR3 protein gets one entry after TCRdb re-called the PCR reads with MiXCR. In the table there are around 300,000 distinct CDR3 sequences, about a quarter of which are singletons. This specimen was PBMCs, mostly from graft donor cells, taken 180 days after TCRalphabeta/CD19-depleted stem cell transplant. Every receptor here comes from a male patient between 5 and 17 years old who had a stem cell transplant for acute lymphoblastic leukemia, so the T cells may come from the graft donor.

This chain joins TRBV6-5 and TRBJ1-1, with a weak D call TRBD1 (5 bases). V was clipped by 0 bases and J by 11 bases, with 22 bases between them. Germline lookup yields CDR1 MNHEY and CDR2 SVGAGI. This CDR3 spans 16 amino acids. CDR3 in amino acids: CASSYSPAGFFLSAFF. CDR3 nucleotide sequence: TGTGCCAGCAGTTACTCGCCCGCAGGGTTCTTTCTTTCGGCTTTCTTT.

The V and J genes are TRBV20-1 and TRBJ2-2; D is tentatively TRBD1 or TRBD2 (5 bases each). Trimming removed 3 bases at V and 2 bases at J, with 13 bases between. The CDR3 runs 15 residues. The germline V gene encodes CDR1 DFQATT and CDR2 SNEGSKA (reference sequence). The CDR3 DNA reads as TGCAGTGCTAGGGGGGTCCACAGAAACACCGGGGAGCTGTTTTTT. Its protein product is CSARGVHRNTGELFF.

This clonotype was seen at least ten times. This chain connects TRBV20-1 to TRBJ2-7; D is unresolved. Germline V CDR1 and CDR2: DFQATT, SNEGSKA (reference sequence). The CDR3 length is 13 residues. The V gene lost 6 bases and the J gene lost 3 bases, with 15 bases spanning the gap. The CDR3 DNA reads TGCAGTGCCGACACACAGACCGACTACGAGCAGTACTTC. Amino acid sequence: CSADTQTDYEQYF.

The V gene is TRBV5-1, the J gene TRBJ2-7, with D maybe TRBD2 (6 bases). CDR1 and CDR2 (germline): SGHRS, YFSETQ. The CDR3 extends over 15 amino acids. V lost 7 bases to trimming and J lost 7 bases, with 24 bases between them. CDR3 residues: CASSEGSVPAGEQYF. CDR3 DNA sequence: TGCGCCAGCTCGGAGGGGTCGGTCCCTGCTGGGGAGCAGTACTTC.

V gene TRBV7-9 combines with J gene TRBJ1-4; no clear D gene. The CDR3 spans 14 residues. Trimming shortened V by 1 base and J by 5 bases, and 8 bases separated the two germline ends. Germline lookup yields CDR1 SEHNR and CDR2 FQNEAQ (reference sequence). DNA for the CDR3: TGTGCCAGCAGCTTAGAGAGGGTGAATGAAAAACTGTTTTTT. This codes for CASSLERVNEKLFF.

The genes are TRBV7-2 and TRBJ2-7; D gene unclear. Deletions cut 1 base from V and 7 bases from J, with 11 bases between. The CDR3 sequence is 13 residues long. The germline V gene has CDR1 SGHTA and CDR2 FQGNSA. The CDR3 reads CASSLGSWGEQYF. The CDR3, as DNA: TGTGCCAGCAGCTTAGGATCTTGGGGAGAGCAGTACTTC.

The V gene is TRBV12-3 or TRBV12-4, the J gene TRBJ1-3; D gene unclear. The CDR3 is 10 amino acids. V was pared by 5 bases and J by 5 bases, with 1 base between. CDR3 DNA sequence: TGTGCCAGCAGTCGAAACACCATATATTTT. Its translation: CASSRNTIYF.

The chain is built from TRBV4-1 and TRBJ2-1; D possibly corresponds to TRBD1 (5 bases). The CDR3 totals 14 residues. Germline CDR1 reads MGHRA; CDR2 reads YSYEKL. Trimming pared 4 bases from V and 6 bases from J, leaving 13 bases between. CDR3 sequence (DNA): TGCGCCAGCAGCCTTGAGGACATTAGCAATGAGCAGTTCTTC. Protein product: CASSLEDISNEQFF.

This clonotype turned up a few times. V and J are TRBV9 and TRBJ2-7, with D unresolved. Germline CDR1 is SGDLS and CDR2 is YYNGEE. This CDR3 is built from 14 residues. V lost 0 bases, J lost 0 bases, and 7 bases lay in between. The CDR3 DNA follows: TGTGCCAGCAGCGTAGAGGCAGGCTCCTACGAGCAGTACTTC. It is translated as CASSVEAGSYEQYF.

The chain joins TRBV7-2 to TRBJ2-1; D is uncertain. The CDR3 spans 15 residues. Trimming stripped 1 base from V and 4 bases from J, with 11 bases between. The germline V gene has CDR1 SGHTA and CDR2 FQGNSA. The CDR3: CASSLVEQDYNEQFF. The CDR3 DNA reads TGTGCCAGCAGCTTAGTGGAGCAGGATTACAATGAGCAGTTCTTC.

This clonotype has just a few counts. The rearrangement joins TRBV11-2 to TRBJ2-1; D call uncertain. CDR1 SGHAT and CDR2 FQNNGV come from the germline V gene. V dropped 6 bases and J dropped 1 base, with 10 bases sitting between them. The CDR3 runs 14 residues. CDR3 amino acids: CASRPSRSYNEQFF. CDR3 coding DNA: TGTGCCAGCAGACCGAGTAGGTCCTACAATGAGCAGTTCTTC.

The chain uses TRBV7-8 and TRBJ2-1, with 10 bases aligning to TRBD2. Germline V lookup: CDR1 SGHVS, CDR2 FQNEAQ. CDR3 length: 15 amino acids. J lost 7 bases, V lost 11 bases, and 14 bases had no gene match. DNA of the CDR3: TGTGCCGTTCTCTTCAGCGGGAGGGCCATAAATGAGCAGTTCTTC. Translated, it gives CAVLFSGRAINEQFF.

This sequence joins TRBV29-1 and TRBJ2-5; possibly TRBD2 for D (5 bases). V was clipped by 6 bases and J by 0 bases, with 8 bases between them. The length of the CDR3 is 12 residues. CDR1 is SQVTM and CDR2 is ANQGSEA in the germline V gene. Here the CDR3 reads CSVVGNQETQYF. As DNA, the CDR3 is TGCAGCGTCGTCGGGAACCAAGAGACCCAGTACTTC.

This clonotype has only one observation. The rearrangement uses TRBV20-1 and TRBJ1-2; 8 nucleotides line up with TRBD1. V was clipped by 0 bases and J by 5 bases; unmatched bases: 5. Germline V lookup: CDR1 DFQATT, CDR2 SNEGSKA (reference sequence). This CDR3 contains 14 residues. CDR3 residues: CSARERQGRYGYTF. CDR3 in DNA: TGCAGTGCTAGAGAGCGACAGGGGCGGTATGGCTACACCTTC.

V and J are TRBV7-9 and TRBJ2-7; 11 bases align to TRBD1. With V trimmed by 6 bases and J by 5 bases, 6 bases remained unmatched. Germline V gives CDR1 SEHNR, CDR2 FQNEAQ (reference sequence). The CDR3 is 14 residues long. CDR3 sequence (DNA): TGTGCCAGCAGGGGGGACAGGGGGAACCACGAGCAGTACTTC. Amino acids: CASRGDRGNHEQYF.

The sample holds a few counts of this clonotype. This CDR3 reads CASSPRTSGVEQFF. The CDR3 nucleotides are TGCGCCAGCAGCCCCAGGACTAGCGGTGTTGAGCAGTTCTTC. The chain combines TRBV5-1 with TRBJ2-1; 10 bases are shared with TRBD2. Germline CDR1 is SGHRS and CDR2 is YFSETQ. This CDR3 has 14 amino acids. Unmatched junction bases numbered 7, after V lost 4 bases and J lost 9 bases.

The rearrangement links TRBV29-1 to TRBJ2-7; 9 bases fit TRBD2. Trimming took 6 bases from V and 2 from J; bases not matched to a gene: 5. The CDR3 totals 13 residues. Germline V gene sequence: CDR1 SQVTM, CDR2 ANQGSEA. CDR3 sequence: CSVIAGGPYEQYF. The CDR3 region has the DNA TGCAGCGTAATCGCGGGAGGGCCCTACGAGCAGTACTTC.

The sample holds a few counts of this clonotype. The chain joins TRBV9 to TRBJ2-3; D is ambiguous. Germline assignment: CDR1 SGDLS and CDR2 YYNGEE. The V end was cut by 0 bases, the J end by 0 bases, with 11 bases between. The CDR3 is 16 residues long. CDR3 protein: CASSVAGSSSTDTQYF. CDR3 nucleotides: TGTGCCAGCAGCGTAGCTGGATCTTCTAGCACAGATACGCAGTATTTT. The full variable domain, with the rest looked up from reference TRBV9 and TRBJ2-3, is DSGVTQTPKHLITATGQRVTLRCSPRSGDLSVYWYQQSLDQGLQFLIQYYNGEERAKGNILERFSAQQFPDLHSELNLSSLELGDSALYFCASSVAGSSSTDTQYFGPGTRLTVL.

The chain couples TRBV2 to TRBJ2-7; 8 bases are a match to TRBD1. V shed 7 bases and J 3 bases; nucleotides not matched to a gene: 2. Germline CDR1 and CDR2: SNHLY and FYNNEI. The CDR3 spans 12 residues. The CDR3 region is CASTGQGYEQYF. CDR3 DNA sequence: TGTGCCAGCACCGGACAGGGCTACGAGCAGTACTTC.

The chain has TRBV20-1 and TRBJ2-7, with 10 positions matching TRBD1. CDR1 and CDR2 from the germline V gene are DFQATT and SNEGSKA (reference sequence). The ends lost 3 bases at V and 4 bases at J; junction bases unmatched: 6. The CDR3 sequence is 14 residues long. Here the CDR3 DNA reads TGCAGTGCTAGTGGGGACAGGGGAGTTTACGAGCAGTACTTC. It translates to CSASGDRGVYEQYF.

The chain has TRBV5-1 and TRBJ2-1; TRBD2 aligns across 9 bases. The CDR3 extends over 15 amino acids. The V gene's germline CDR1 is SGHRS and CDR2 YFSETQ. V lost 0 bases to trimming and J lost 7 bases; unmatched junction nucleotides: 5. DNA for the CDR3: TGCGCCAGCAGCTTGGTAGCGGGAGCGGAGAATGAGCAGTTCTTC. Translation gives CASSLVAGAENEQFF.

The chain joins TRBV29-1 to TRBJ1-5, with D unresolved. Germline V gene lookup returns CDR1 SQVTM and CDR2 ANQGSEA. Between the trimmed V and J ends, which lost 4 bases and 2 bases, there was a span of 9 bases. CDR3 size: 13 residues. Here the CDR3 DNA reads TGCAGCGTTGTAGAGTGGGGCAATCAGCCCCAGCATTTT. This codes for CSVVEWGNQPQHF.